What follows are 22 T cell receptor beta chains derived from one specimen sequenced in a study of blood T cells in healthy people across ages. With a J-beta primer mix and a sample-barcoded 5' primer, a second PCR ran about 6 to 11 cycles. TCRdb redid the calling of the 5' RACE reads with MiXCR, one entry per CDR3 protein. The top ten hold around 11% of the sample, which has roughly 1.6 million distinct CDR3 sequences, about 31% seen once. What was sequenced was blood. Source of these receptors: a woman between 25 and 40 years old in good health.

This clonotype occurred a few times. A much larger clone differs from this one at a single base, so this may be a read error. The chain has TRBV11-2 and TRBJ2-1, with 12 nucleotides matching TRBD2. The CDR3 has 18 residues. The germline gives CDR1 SGHAT, CDR2 FQNNGV. As DNA, the CDR3 is TGTGCCGGCAGCAGACTAGCGGGAGAGGAGAGGTCCTACAATGAGCAGTTCTTC. It specifies CAGSRLAGEERSYNEQFF.

J is TRBJ1-1 and V is TRBV6-6, with 11 bases that match TRBD1. Germline V gene lookup returns CDR1 MNHNY and CDR2 SVGAGI (reference sequence). V was clipped by 4 bases and J by 4 bases; unmatched bases: 8. This CDR3 has 16 residues. CDR3 sequence: CASSLGQGASATEAFF. CDR3 nucleotides: TGTGCCAGCAGTTTAGGACAGGGGGCATCTGCCACTGAAGCTTTCTTT.

This clonotype was seen a few times. This chain connects TRBV10-2 to TRBJ2-3; D gene uncertain. V lost 7 bases and J 7 bases, leaving 15 bases between the germline ends. CDR3 length equals 13 residues. Germline CDR1 WSHSY, CDR2 SAAADI. The CDR3 spells CASTNLGGYTQYF. In DNA, the CDR3 is TGCGCCAGCACTAACCTGGGTGGATATACGCAGTATTTT.

This clonotype was detected a few times. The chain uses TRBV25-1 and TRBJ1-2, with D possibly being TRBD1 (6 bases). The CDR3 spans 13 residues. CDR1 is MGHDK, CDR2 SYGVNS, per germline. Trimming took off 3 bases at V and 8 bases at J, with 13 bases between the two ends. In DNA, the CDR3 is TGTGCCAGCAGTGATGGGGGCCCGGGAGGCTACACCTTC. Protein: CASSDGGPGGYTF.

This clonotype was detected ten times or more. The V gene is TRBV10-3, the J gene TRBJ2-5, with a tentative D call TRBD2 (5 bases). Germline loops: CDR1 ENHRY, CDR2 SYGVKD. Trimming took 11 bases from V and 1 from J, leaving 11 bases between them. This CDR3 is 12 amino acids long. The CDR3 region has the DNA TGTGCCGGCGGGCCGATCCAAGAGACCCAGTACTTC. Encoded protein: CAGGPIQETQYF.

In its sample, this clonotype was seen a few times. The chain recombines TRBV27 with TRBJ2-3, with a possible D match to TRBD2 (6 bases). Trimming took 5 bases from V and 0 from J, leaving 15 bases between them. Germline V CDR1 and CDR2: MNHEY, SMNVEV (reference sequence). The CDR3 is 16 residues long. CDR3 DNA: TGTGCCAGCAGTCCCTCTAGCGCAACTAGCACAGATACGCAGTATTTT. Translated, it gives CASSPSSATSTDTQYF.

This clonotype was detected many times. The chain employs TRBV3-1 and TRBJ2-5; 14 nucleotides agree with TRBD2. Germline V gene sequence: CDR1 LGHDT, CDR2 YNNKEL (reference sequence). CDR3 length equals 14 residues. V lost 4 bases, J lost 5 bases, and 0 bases stayed unmatched. The chain's CDR3 is CASSRTSGGETQYF. DNA for the CDR3: TGTGCCAGCAGCCGGACTAGCGGGGGGGAGACCCAGTACTTC.

To note about this clonotype: One junction end does not reproduce the germline sequence, and a read error may be involved. The V and J genes are TRBV6-1 and TRBJ2-5; tentative D call: TRBD2 (5 bases). The CDR3 is 17 residues long. The germline CDR1 and CDR2 sequences are MNHNS and SASEGT. The CDR3 DNA reads as TGTGCCAGCAGTGAAGGGAGGCACCGAAGCTTCCAAGAGACCCAGGACTTC. Its translation is CASSEGRHRSFQETQDF.

This clonotype was picked up a small number of times. This sequence joins TRBV12-3 or TRBV12-4 and TRBJ1-1; no definite D call. Between the trimmed V and J ends, which lost 2 bases and 1 base, there was a span of 11 bases. This CDR3 spans 15 amino acids. The CDR3 region has the DNA TGTGCCAGCAGTTTAAGTGGAGGGCCGAACACTGAAGCTTTCTTT. Residues: CASSLSGGPNTEAFF.

This clonotype occurred a few times. The rearrangement joins TRBV7-9 to TRBJ2-7; TRBD2 aligns across 8 bases. V trimming: 4 bases; J trimming: 5 bases; junction bases outside the gene matches: 10. The germline gives CDR1 SEHNR, CDR2 FQNEAQ (reference sequence). The CDR3 runs 15 residues. The DNA for the CDR3 is TGTGCCAGCAGCTCGCAAGCGGGAGCCTTAAACGAGCAGTACTTC. Translation: CASSSQAGALNEQYF.

The chain employs TRBV5-1 and TRBJ2-1, with 8 bases that match TRBD1. The J call could be wrong; TRBJ2-7 is a better fit for the DNA end. The CDR3 runs to 15 residues. The germline V gene has CDR1 SGHRS and CDR2 YFSETQ. CDR3 sequence (DNA): TGCGCCAGCAGCTCGGAGCACAGGGGGAACGGCGAGCAGTACTTC. This encodes CASSSEHRGNGEQYF.

This clonotype occurred a few times. The chain has TRBV29-1 and TRBJ1-1; the D gene is possibly TRBD1 (6 bases). V lost 2 bases and J 0 bases, leaving 7 bases between the germline ends. The length of the CDR3 is 13 residues. CDR1 is SQVTM and CDR2 is ANQGSEA in the germline V gene. CDR3 sequence (DNA): TGCAGCGTTGAAAGGGACATGAACACTGAAGCTTTCTTT. Translated: CSVERDMNTEAFF.

The chain links TRBV4-2 to TRBJ2-1; D gene uncertain. This CDR3 is 14 amino acids long. Germline CDR1 LGHNA, CDR2 YNFKEQ. The V end lost 3 bases, the J end lost 8 bases, and 14 bases lay between the germline ends. CDR3 region: CASSHHKLSDEQFF. CDR3 bases: TGTGCCAGCAGCCATCACAAATTGTCCGATGAGCAGTTCTTC.

The chain uses TRBV28 and TRBJ2-5, with 7 nucleotides matching TRBD1. The CDR3 length is 15 residues. From germline, CDR1 is MDHEN and CDR2 SYDVKM. The V segment lost 3 bases and the J segment 4 bases; nucleotides outside the gene matches: 8. CDR3 sequence (DNA): TGTGCCAGCAGTTTCTCCCGACAGGGCGGAGAGACCCAGTACTTC. Encoded protein: CASSFSRQGGETQYF.

This clonotype was picked up a small number of times. The rearrangement uses TRBV29-1 and TRBJ1-5; D perhaps matches TRBD1 (6 bases). CDR1 is SQVTM, CDR2 ANQGSEA, per germline. V was pared by 4 bases and J by 6 bases, with 10 bases between. The CDR3 extends over 12 amino acids. The CDR3 spells CSVGEGGQPQHF. The CDR3, as DNA: TGCAGCGTTGGGGAGGGGGGTCAGCCCCAGCATTTT.

The V call is TRBV12-3 or TRBV12-4, the J call TRBJ1-1; a weak D match, TRBD1 (5 bases). Trimming took off 5 bases at V and 3 bases at J, with 13 bases between the two ends. The CDR3 sequence is 14 residues long. The CDR3 DNA reads as TGTGCCAGCAGTATAGGGGCGGGGGACACTGAAGCTTTCTTT. Protein product: CASSIGAGDTEAFF.

In the case of this clonotype: One end of the junction is discordant with germline, which a read error may explain. The rearrangement links TRBV15 to TRBJ2-1; D is unclear. The CDR3 sequence is 17 residues long. Germline-derived CDR1 and CDR2 are LNHNV and YYDKDF (reference sequence). The chain's CDR3 is CATSRAASDVFHDEQVF. The CDR3 DNA is TGTGCCACCAGCCGCGCGGCGTCGGACGTCTTTCATGATGAGCAGGTCTTC.

The count of this clonotype is one. This chain connects TRBV6-4 to TRBJ2-2; D is ambiguous. The CDR3 runs 14 residues. V was trimmed by 4 bases and J by 0 bases, leaving 6 bases between them. Per the germline V gene, CDR1 is MRHNA and CDR2 is SNTAGT. The CDR3 region is CASSVSANTGELFF. CDR3 sequence (DNA): TGTGCCAGCAGTGTGTCCGCGAACACCGGGGAGCTGTTTTTT.

The V call is TRBV10-1, the J call TRBJ2-7; D is uncertain. Per germline, CDR1 WNHNN and CDR2 SYGVQD (reference sequence). Trimming pared 0 bases from V and 3 bases from J, leaving 12 bases between. CDR3 length: 15 amino acids. The DNA for the CDR3 is TGCGCCAGCAGTGAGTCGGGAACCAGCATCTACGAGCAGTACTTC. As protein: CASSESGTSIYEQYF.

The V call is TRBV5-1, the J call TRBJ2-5; 8 bases map to TRBD2. CDR3 length: 15 residues. The V and J ends lost 4 bases and 5 bases, in that order; junction bases with no gene match: 10. Germline loops: CDR1 SGHRS, CDR2 YFSETQ. CDR3 sequence reads: CASSPWRAGVETQYF. The CDR3 DNA is TGCGCCAGCAGCCCCTGGAGAGCGGGAGTGGAGACCCAGTACTTC.

The chain joins TRBV20-1 to TRBJ2-5; D perhaps matches TRBD2 (5 bases). Germline V lookup: CDR1 DFQATT, CDR2 SNEGSKA (reference sequence). The ends were cut back, 7 bases at V and 7 bases at J, with 16 bases in the middle. This CDR3 is built from 12 residues. CDR3 sequence: CSGIGPEGTQYF. CDR3 DNA: TGCAGTGGTATAGGGCCCGAGGGGACCCAGTACTTC.

A few counts support this clonotype. The CDR3, as DNA: TGTGCCAGCAGTATAAGGGGTGTACGGGGCACAGATACGCAGTATTTT. Translated: CASSIRGVRGTDTQYF. The chain combines TRBV28 with TRBJ2-3; D may be TRBD1 (5 bases). In germline, CDR1 is MDHEN, CDR2 SYDVKM. With 5 bases removed from V and 1 base from J, the gap between germline ends came to 16 bases. This CDR3 has 16 amino acids.